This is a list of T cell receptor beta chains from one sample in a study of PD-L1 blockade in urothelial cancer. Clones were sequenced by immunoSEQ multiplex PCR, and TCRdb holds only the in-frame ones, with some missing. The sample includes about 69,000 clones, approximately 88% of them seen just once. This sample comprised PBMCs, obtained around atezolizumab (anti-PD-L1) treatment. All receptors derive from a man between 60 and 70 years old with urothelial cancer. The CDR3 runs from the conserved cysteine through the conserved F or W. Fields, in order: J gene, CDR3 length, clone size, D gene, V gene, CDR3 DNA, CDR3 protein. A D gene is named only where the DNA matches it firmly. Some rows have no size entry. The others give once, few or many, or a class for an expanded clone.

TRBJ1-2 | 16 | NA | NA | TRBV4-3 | TGCGCCAGCAGCCAAGATACGGGCAGGGTAAACTATGGCTACACCTTC | CASSQDTGRVNYGYTF
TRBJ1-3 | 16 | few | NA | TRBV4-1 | TGCGCCAGCAGCCAATCGAACAGTCGTACTGGAAACACCATATATTTT | CASSQSNSRTGNTIYF
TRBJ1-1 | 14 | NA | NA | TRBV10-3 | TGTGCCATCAGTGAGGGAGGGAAGGGAACTGAAGCTTTCTTT | CAISEGGKGTEAFF
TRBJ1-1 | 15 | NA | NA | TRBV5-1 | TGCGCCAGCAGCACCGAGGGCAGGCCGAACACTGAGGCTTTCTTT | CASSTEGRPNTEAFF
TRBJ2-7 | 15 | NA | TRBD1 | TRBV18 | TGTGCCAGCTCACCACCGGGAGGACAGGGTTACGAGCAGTACTTC | CASSPPGGQGYEQYF
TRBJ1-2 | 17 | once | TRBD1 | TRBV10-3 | TGTGCCATCAGACTATCAAGAATGGGACAGGGGGCGCAGGGCTACACCTTC | CAIRLSRMGQGAQGYTF
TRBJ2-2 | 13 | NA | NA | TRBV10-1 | TGCGCCAGTTCCCTACAGGGAGCCGGGGAGCTGTTTTTT | CASSLQGAGELFF
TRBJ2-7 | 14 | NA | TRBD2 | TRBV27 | TGTGCCAGCAGTTTAAGCGGGACTAATTACGAGCAGTACTTC | CASSLSGTNYEQYF
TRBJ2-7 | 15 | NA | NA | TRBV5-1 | TGCGCCAGCAGCTCCGGAGGTGCAGGTGGCTACGAGCAGTACTTC | CASSSGGAGGYEQYF
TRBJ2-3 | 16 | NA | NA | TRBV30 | TGTGCCTGGGCCCTGGGGATCTCCGACTATCCGGATACGCAGTATTTT | CAWALGISDYPDTQYF
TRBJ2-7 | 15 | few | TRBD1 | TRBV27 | TGTGCCAGCAGTAAAGAGACAGGGGCACCCTACGAGCAGTACTTC | CASSKETGAPYEQYF
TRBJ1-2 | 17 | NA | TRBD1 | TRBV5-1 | TGCGCCAGCAGCTTGGGGGGACAGGAGGGCCTTAACTATGGCTACACCTTC | CASSLGGQEGLNYGYTF
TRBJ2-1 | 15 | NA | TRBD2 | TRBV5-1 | TGCGCCAGCAGCTTGACTAGCGGGAGGGCTAATGAGCAGTTCTTC | CASSLTSGRANEQFF
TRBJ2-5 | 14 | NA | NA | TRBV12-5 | TGTGCTAGTGGTAAAGATGTGAGCCAAGAGACCCAGTACTTC | CASGKDVSQETQYF
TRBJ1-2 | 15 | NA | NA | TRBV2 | TGTGCCAGCAGGATTAGCTCGGAGGCCAACTATGGCTACACCTTC | CASRISSEANYGYTF
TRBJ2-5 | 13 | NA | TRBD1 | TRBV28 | TGTGCCAGCAGATCACAGGGGCGGGAGACCCAGTACTTC | CASRSQGRETQYF
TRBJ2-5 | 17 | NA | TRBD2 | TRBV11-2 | TGTGCCAGCAGCTTAGGACTAGCGGGAGGGCCGGGGGAGACCCAGTACTTC | CASSLGLAGGPGETQYF
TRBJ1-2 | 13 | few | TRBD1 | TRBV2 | TGTGCCAGCAGTGTTAACAGGGGCTATGGCTACACCTTC | CASSVNRGYGYTF
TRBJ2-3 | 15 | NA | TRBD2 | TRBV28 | TGTGCCAGCAGTTCGGGGGGGAACGGCGCAGATACGCAGTATTTT | CASSSGGNGADTQYF
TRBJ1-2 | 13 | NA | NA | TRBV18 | TGTGCCAGCTCACCGGACAGATTTTATGGCTACACCTTC | CASSPDRFYGYTF
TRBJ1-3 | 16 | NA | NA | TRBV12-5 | TGTGCTAGTGGTTTGGTCGGGCAGGGAACTGGAAACACCATATATTTT | CASGLVGQGTGNTIYF
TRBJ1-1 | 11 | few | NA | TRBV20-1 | TGCGCGCTTTTACCGGGGGCTGAAGCTTTCTTT | CALLPGAEAFF
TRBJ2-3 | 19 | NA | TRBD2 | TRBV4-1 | TGCGCCAGCAGCCAAGACGGCTCACTAGCGGGAGTGGCCACAGATACGCAGTATTTT | CASSQDGSLAGVATDTQYF
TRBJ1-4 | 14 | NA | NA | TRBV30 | TGTGCCTGGAGCAAAGGGGGTGATAATGAAAAACTGTTTTTT | CAWSKGGDNEKLFF
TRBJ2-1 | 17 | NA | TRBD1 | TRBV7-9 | TGTGCCAGCAGCTCCCCTCCGTGGGCAGGGGGATACAATGAGCAGTTCTTC | CASSSPPWAGGYNEQFF
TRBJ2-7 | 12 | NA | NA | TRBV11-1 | TGTGCCAGCAGCTTGGACAGCTACGAGCAGTACTTC | CASSLDSYEQYF
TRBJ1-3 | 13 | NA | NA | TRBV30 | TGTGCCTGCGACATTAGCTCTGGAAACACCATATATTTT | CACDISSGNTIYF
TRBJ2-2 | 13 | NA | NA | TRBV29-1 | TGCAGCGTTGAACAGGGCAACACCGGGGAGCTGTTTTTT | CSVEQGNTGELFF
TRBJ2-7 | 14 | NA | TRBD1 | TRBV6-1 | TGTGGCTCCTCGGGGAGACAGGGGACTGTCGAGCAGTACTTC | CGSSGRQGTVEQYF
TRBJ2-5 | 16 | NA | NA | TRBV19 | TGTGCCAGTAGTACCCGGGGGATAAGGGACCAAGAGACCCAGTACTTC | CASSTRGIRDQETQYF
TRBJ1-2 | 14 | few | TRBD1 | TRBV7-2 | TGTGCCAGCAGCCGAACAGGGGTGGTCTATGGCTACACCTTC | CASSRTGVVYGYTF
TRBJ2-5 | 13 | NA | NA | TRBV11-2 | TGTGCCAGCAGCTTTGGCGATCTAGGGGCCCAGTACTTC | CASSFGDLGAQYF
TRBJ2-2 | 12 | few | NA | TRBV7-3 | TGTGCCAGCAGCCCTAACACCGGGGAGCTGTTTTTT | CASSPNTGELFF
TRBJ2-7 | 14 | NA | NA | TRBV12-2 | TGTGCAAGTCGGCAGCGGGAGACCACCTACGAGCAGTACTTC | CASRQRETTYEQYF
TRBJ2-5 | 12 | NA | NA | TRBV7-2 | TGTGCCAGCAGCTTTTCCCTAGAGACCCAGTACTTC | CASSFSLETQYF
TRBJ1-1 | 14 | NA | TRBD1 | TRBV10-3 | TGTGCCATCAGCACAGGGGGCGGGAACACTGAAGCTTTCTTT | CAISTGGGNTEAFF
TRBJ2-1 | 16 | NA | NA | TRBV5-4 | TGTGCCAGCAGCTTGCCCTTACAGGGCTCCTACAATGAGCAGTTCTTC | CASSLPLQGSYNEQFF
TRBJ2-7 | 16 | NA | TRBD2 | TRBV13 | TGTGCCAGCAGCTTCAGGGTGGGAGGGGCGAACTACGAGCAGTACTTC | CASSFRVGGANYEQYF
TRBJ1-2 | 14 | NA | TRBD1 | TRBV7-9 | TGTGCCAGCAGCAGAGGACAGGGGAACTATGGCTACACCTTC | CASSRGQGNYGYTF
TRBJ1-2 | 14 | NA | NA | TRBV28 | TGTGCCAGCACCCCGGGAGGTTTAACGACAGGCTACACCTTC | CASTPGGLTTGYTF
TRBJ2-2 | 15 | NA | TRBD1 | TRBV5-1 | TGCGCCAGCAGTGCCGGGACAGGGGCTTACGGGGAGCTGTTTTTT | CASSAGTGAYGELFF
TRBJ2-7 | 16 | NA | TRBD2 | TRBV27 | TGTGCCGCCGGGCGACCCTCGCAGCGGGAGTACTACGAGCAGTACTTC | CAAGRPSQREYYEQYF
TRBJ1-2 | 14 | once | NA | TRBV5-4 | TGTGCCAGCAGCTTGGAGGCGGGGTTGATTGGCTACACCTTC | CASSLEAGLIGYTF
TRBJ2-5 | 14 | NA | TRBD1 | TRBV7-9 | TGTGCCAGCAGCTCGACTGGACAGGGAGGGACCCAGTACTTC | CASSSTGQGGTQYF
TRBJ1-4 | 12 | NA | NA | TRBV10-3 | TGTGCCATCAGTGACCAGGGCGGAAAACTGTTTTTT | CAISDQGGKLFF
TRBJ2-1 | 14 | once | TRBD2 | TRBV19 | TGTGCCAGCATCAAACCGGGGGGCTACAATGAGCAGTTCTTC | CASIKPGGYNEQFF
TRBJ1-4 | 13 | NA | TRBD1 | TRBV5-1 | TGCGCCAGCAGCCCGGACAGGGCGGAAAAACTGTTTTTT | CASSPDRAEKLFF
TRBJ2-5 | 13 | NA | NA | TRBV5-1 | TGCGCCAGCAGCTTGACAATACAAGAGACCCAGTACTTC | CASSLTIQETQYF
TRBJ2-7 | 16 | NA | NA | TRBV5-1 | TGCGCCAGCAGCTTGCCAACAGGGAAACTAACCTACGAGCAGTACTTC | CASSLPTGKLTYEQYF
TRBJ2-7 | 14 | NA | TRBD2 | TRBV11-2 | TGTGCCAGCAGCTTAGTGGGGCGGGAGGGCCCAAATCGCTTC | CASSLVGREGPNRF
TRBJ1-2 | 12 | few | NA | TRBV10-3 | TGTGCCATCAGTGTTGGGGCGATCGGCTACACCTTC | CAISVGAIGYTF
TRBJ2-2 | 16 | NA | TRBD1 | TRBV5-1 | TGCGCCAGCAGCTTGTTTCGCCAGGGGGATACCGGGGAGCTGTTTTTT | CASSLFRQGDTGELFF
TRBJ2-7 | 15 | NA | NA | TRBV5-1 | TGCGCCAGCAGCTTGGAACCTAACGGAGCCTACGAGCAGTACTTC | CASSLEPNGAYEQYF
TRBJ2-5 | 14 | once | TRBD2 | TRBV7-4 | TGTGCCAGCACGAGCCGGGGGGGACAAGAGACCCAGTACTTC | CASTSRGGQETQYF
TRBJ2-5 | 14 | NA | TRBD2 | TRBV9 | TGTGCCAGCAGCAATGCCGGCGGGGGAGAGACCCAGTACTTC | CASSNAGGGETQYF
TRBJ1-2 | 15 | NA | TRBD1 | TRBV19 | TGTGCCAGTAGTATCTCTGGACAGGTGATAAGTGGCTACACCTTC | CASSISGQVISGYTF
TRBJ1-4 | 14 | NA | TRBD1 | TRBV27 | TGTGCCAGCAGAGGGGACAGGGGGAATGAAAAACTGTTTTTT | CASRGDRGNEKLFF
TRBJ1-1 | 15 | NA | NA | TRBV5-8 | TGTGCCAGCAGACCTTCGGACTGGATGAACACTGAAGCTTTCTTT | CASRPSDWMNTEAFF